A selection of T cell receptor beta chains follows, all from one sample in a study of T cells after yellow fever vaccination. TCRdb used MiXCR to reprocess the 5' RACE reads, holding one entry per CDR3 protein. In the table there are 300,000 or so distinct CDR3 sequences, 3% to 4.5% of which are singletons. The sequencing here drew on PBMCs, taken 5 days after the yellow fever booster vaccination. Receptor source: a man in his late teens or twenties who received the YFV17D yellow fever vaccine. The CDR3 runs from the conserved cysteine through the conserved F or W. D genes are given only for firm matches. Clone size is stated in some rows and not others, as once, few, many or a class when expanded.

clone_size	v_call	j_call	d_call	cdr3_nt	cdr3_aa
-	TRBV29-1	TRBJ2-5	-	TGCAGCGTTGCCGGGCATCCTCTCATTCCGAACGAGGCCCAGTACTTC	CSVAGHPLIPNEAQYF
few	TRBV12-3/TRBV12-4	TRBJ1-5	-	TGTGCCAGCAGAAAACAGGGATATAGCAATCAGCCCCAGCATTTT	CASRKQGYSNQPQHF
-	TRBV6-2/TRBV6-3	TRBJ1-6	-	TGTGCCACCGCACCGGACAGTTTCTCCTATAATTCACCCCTCCACTTT	CATAPDSFSYNSPLHF
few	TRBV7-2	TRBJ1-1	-	TGTGCCAGCAGCCGTTCCCTAGTAGAAGCTTTCTTT	CASSRSLVEAFF
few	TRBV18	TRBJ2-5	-	TGTGCCAGCTCAGTGAATGGGGAAGAGACCCAGTACTTC	CASSVNGEETQYF
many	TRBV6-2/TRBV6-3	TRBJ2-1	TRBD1	TGTGCCAGCAGTTCCCCCTCGGGACAGGCACCTGAGCAGTTCTTC	CASSSPSGQAPEQFF
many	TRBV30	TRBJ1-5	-	TGTGCCTGGAGCCATAGGCCCGAGCGGAATCAGCCCCAGCATTTT	CAWSHRPERNQPQHF
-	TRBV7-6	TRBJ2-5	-	TGTGCCAGCAGCTTAGTATTGTCGGGACAAGGAGCCCAGTACTTC	CASSLVLSGQGAQYF
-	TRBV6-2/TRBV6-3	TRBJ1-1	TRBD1	TGTGCCAGCATCAGACAGGGAAAAACTGAAGCTTTCTTT	CASIRQGKTEAFF
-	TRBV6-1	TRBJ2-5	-	TGTGCCAGCAGTAATTCGCCCGAAGAGACCCAGTACTTC	CASSNSPEETQYF
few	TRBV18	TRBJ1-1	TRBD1	TGTGCCAGCTCACCACTGGACAGGAATGAAGCTTTCTTT	CASSPLDRNEAFF
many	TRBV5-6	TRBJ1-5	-	TGTGCCAGCAGCTCTGGACAGTACAATCAGCCCCAGCATTTT	CASSSGQYNQPQHF
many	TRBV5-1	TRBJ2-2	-	TGCGCCAGCAGTCAAGAAGGTCGTGGCGGGGAGCTGTTTTTT	CASSQEGRGGELFF
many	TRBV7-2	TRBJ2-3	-	TGTGCCAGCAGCTTAGGAGGTTTTAGCACAGATACGCAGTATTTT	CASSLGGFSTDTQYF
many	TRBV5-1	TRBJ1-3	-	TGCGCCAGCAGCTTGGAGGCAGCTGGAAACACCATATATTTT	CASSLEAAGNTIYF
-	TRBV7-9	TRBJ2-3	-	TGTGCCAGCAGCGACCGGGACAGCACAGATACGCAGTATTTT	CASSDRDSTDTQYF
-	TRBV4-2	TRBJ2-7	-	TGTGCCAGCAGCCAAGACCGGAGCCTCAACGAGCAGTACTTC	CASSQDRSLNEQYF
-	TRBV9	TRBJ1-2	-	TGTGCCAGCAGCGTAGTAGATAACTATGGCTACACCTTC	CASSVVDNYGYTF
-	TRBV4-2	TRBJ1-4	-	TGTGCCAGCAGCAGTAGAGAGGGGCTGTTTTTT	CASSSREGLFF
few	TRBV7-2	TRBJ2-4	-	TGTGCCAGCAGCTTAGGGTTCGCGGGGGCCGCGGACATTCAGTACTTC	CASSLGFAGAADIQYF
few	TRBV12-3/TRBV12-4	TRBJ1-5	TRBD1	TGTGCCAGCAGTCCTGCCCGGACAGGGAGCAATCAGCCCCAGCATTTT	CASSPARTGSNQPQHF
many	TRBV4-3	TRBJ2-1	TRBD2	TGCGCCAGCAGCCAAGCTCCAGCGGGGGGGCGAGGGGCCTACAATGAGCAGTTCTTC	CASSQAPAGGRGAYNEQFF
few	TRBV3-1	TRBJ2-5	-	TGTGCCAGCAGCTCTGGACCGGGTCTGAAGACCCAGTACTTC	CASSSGPGLKTQYF
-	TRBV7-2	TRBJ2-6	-	TGTGCCAGCATCCGGGCTACTGGGGCCAACGTCCTGACTTTC	CASIRATGANVLTF
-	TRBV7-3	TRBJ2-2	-	TGTGCCAGCAGCTGGGGCACGAGGGGTAACACCGGGGAGCTGTTTTTT	CASSWGTRGNTGELFF
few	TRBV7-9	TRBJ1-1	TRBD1	TGTGCCAGCAGCCCCCGGGACAGGAGACCTTTCATGAACACTGAAGCTTTCTTT	CASSPRDRRPFMNTEAFF
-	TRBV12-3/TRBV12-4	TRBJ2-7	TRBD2	TGTGCCAGCAGCCCCCCTTCAGCGGGGAATTTCGAGCAGTACTTC	CASSPPSAGNFEQYF
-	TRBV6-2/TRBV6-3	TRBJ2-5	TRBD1	TGTGCCAGCAGACCTCTGACAGGGCAAGAGACCCAGTACTTC	CASRPLTGQETQYF
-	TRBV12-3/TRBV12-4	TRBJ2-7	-	TGTGCCAGCAGTTTATCAGGGGAGGGATCCTACGAGCAGTACTTC	CASSLSGEGSYEQYF
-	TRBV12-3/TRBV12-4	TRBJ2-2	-	TGTGCCAGCAGCCGCGCCTGGGAGTCCTACACCGGGGAGCTGTTTTTT	CASSRAWESYTGELFF
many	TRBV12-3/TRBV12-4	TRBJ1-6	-	TGTGCCAGCAGCCGGACAGTTTCACCCCTCCACTTT	CASSRTVSPLHF
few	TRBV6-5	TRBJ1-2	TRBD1	TGTGCCAGCAGTTACCTCTACGGGACAGCTGGCTACACCTTC	CASSYLYGTAGYTF
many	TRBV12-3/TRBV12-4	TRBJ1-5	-	TGTGCCAGCAGTTTCTCGGGAATATACAATCAGCCCCAGCATTTT	CASSFSGIYNQPQHF
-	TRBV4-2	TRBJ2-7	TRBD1	TGTGCCAGCAGCCAAGACGGACAGGGCTTGTACTTC	CASSQDGQGLYF
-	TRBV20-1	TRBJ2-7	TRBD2	TGCAGTGCTAGGTATCTAGCGGGGGCCTACGAGCAGTACTTC	CSARYLAGAYEQYF
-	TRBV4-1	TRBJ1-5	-	TGCGCCAGCAGCCAAGTAGCTTCGGATCAGCCCCAGCATTTT	CASSQVASDQPQHF
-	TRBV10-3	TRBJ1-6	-	TGTGCCATCAGTGAGAGGAGGACCCTTGGGGGTTCACCCCTCCACTTT	CAISERRTLGGSPLHF
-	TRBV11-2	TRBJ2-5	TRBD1	TGTGCCAGCAGCTTAGGGACAGCAGGGGGAGTGGAGACCCAGTACTTC	CASSLGTAGGVETQYF
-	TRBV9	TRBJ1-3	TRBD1	TGTGCCAGCAGCGACAGGGGTATTCATGGAAACACCATATATTTT	CASSDRGIHGNTIYF
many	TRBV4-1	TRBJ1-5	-	TGCGCCAGCAGCCACTATGGAGGGCTAGGAGATCAGCCCCAGCATTTT	CASSHYGGLGDQPQHF